This T cell receptor (beta chain) was sequenced for a study of blood T cell repertoires in COVID-19. In the study overall: The United States, Italy and Spain supplied acute and convalescent COVID-19 samples.

TCRdb keeps only in-frame clones here, not all; method: immunoSEQ multiplex PCR. Of 120,000 to 150,000 clones in the sample, roughly 82% are singletons; the top ten hold approximately 7.1%. The V segment lost 2 bases and the J segment 5 bases; nucleotides outside the gene matches: 5. The CDR3 spans 16 residues. CDR1 is LGHNA and CDR2 is YSLEER in the germline V gene. The sample taken for sequencing was peripheral blood. The clonotype comes from a woman between 45 and 60 years old in a cohort sampled during active or convalescent COVID-19. V usage is TRBV4-3 and J usage is TRBJ2-2; 10 positions match TRBD2. The CDR3: CASSQRSGGATGELFF. The CDR3 DNA reads as TGCGCCAGCAGCCAAAGAAGCGGGGGGGCGACCGGGGAGCTGTTTTTT.